The clone carrying this TCR beta chain was found a few times. From germline, CDR1 is SGHTA and CDR2 FQGNSA. V was clipped by 10 bases and J by 0 bases, with 15 bases between them. This CDR3 spans 14 amino acids. This entry comes from a study of cytomegalovirus exposure and HLA in healthy donors. The assay was immunoSEQ multiplex PCR, and TCRdb's table has in-frame clones only and misses some. Of around 60,000 clones listed, 90% to 96% are singletons. Sequencing was performed on PBMCs. J is TRBJ1-2 and V is TRBV7-2, with no clear D. The clonotype originates from a woman younger than 30 in good health and CMV-seronegative. The CDR3 spells CATTGWGANYGYTF. CDR3 in DNA: TGTGCCACCACCGGTTGGGGAGCTAACTATGGCTACACCTTC.